This TCR beta chain was sequenced for a study of blood T cell repertoires in COVID-19. Between the trimmed V and J ends, which lost 4 bases and 5 bases, there was a span of 21 bases. CDR1 and CDR2 (germline): SGHNT, YYREEE (reference sequence). This CDR3 contains 16 residues. Assay used: immunoSEQ multiplex PCR; TCRdb lists only in-frame clones, some missing. The data contain 40,000 or so clones, 90% of them singletons. This chain uses TRBV5-4 with TRBJ2-5, with a possible D match to TRBD1 (6 bases). The sequencing sample was made of peripheral blood. This TCR came from a middle-aged man with active COVID-19. The CDR3 region is CASSPDPVGARETQYF. Here the CDR3 DNA reads TGTGCCAGCAGCCCGGACCCCGTGGGGGCCAGGGAGACCCAGTACTTC.